The rows below give T cell receptor beta chains drawn from one sample of a study of blood T cell repertoires in COVID-19. Data came from immunoSEQ multiplex PCR; TCRdb stores just in-frame clones and leaves some out. The top ten hold roughly 1.6% of the sample, which has roughly 300,000 clones, roughly 84% seen once. Material for sequencing was peripheral blood. The receptors come from a human donor with COVID-19, enrolled during active disease. The donor label of this sample is uncertain. Each CDR3 is given with its conserved first and last residue. D genes are given only for firm matches. Expanded clones get a size class; other rows say once, few or many, or leave the size out.

>.|TRBV28|.|13|TRBJ1-1
CASIGGRNTEAFF
TGTGCCAGCATCGGGGGACGGAACACTGAAGCTTTCTTT
>TRBD2|TRBV19|.|12|TRBJ2-7
CARDYLSYEQYF
TGTGCTAGGGACTACCTCTCCTACGAGCAGTACTTC
>TRBD1|TRBV30|.|14|TRBJ1-5
CAWSSGTGSQPQHF
TGTGCCTGGAGTTCTGGGACAGGGAGTCAGCCCCAGCATTTT
>TRBD1|TRBV4-1|once|15|TRBJ2-7
CASSHPDRPSYEQYF
TGCGCCAGCAGCCACCCGGACAGGCCCTCCTACGAGCAGTACTTC
>TRBD1|TRBV24-1|.|13|TRBJ1-2
CATSRTGLSGYTF
TGTGCCACCAGTCGGACAGGGCTGTCCGGCTACACCTTC
>TRBD1|TRBV18|.|16|TRBJ2-1
CASSQPGTDRGNEQFF
TGTGCCAGTTCCCAACCAGGGACAGACCGCGGAAATGAGCAGTTCTTC
>TRBD1|TRBV2|.|15|TRBJ2-7
CASREQGARKNEQYF
TGTGCCAGCAGGGAACAGGGGGCGCGAAAAAACGAGCAGTACTTC
>TRBD1|TRBV5-4|.|15|TRBJ1-1
CASSLNGRGRTEAFF
TGTGCCAGCAGCTTGAACGGCAGGGGGCGGACTGAAGCTTTCTTT
>TRBD2|TRBV30|.|20|TRBJ2-2
CAWSPYYGTSGSPNTGELFF
TGTGCCTGGAGTCCCTATTACGGCACTAGCGGGAGCCCGAACACCGGGGAGCTGTTTTTT
>.|TRBV28|.|16|TRBJ1-3
CASSLWERSSGNTIYF
TGTGCCAGCAGTTTATGGGAGAGGAGCTCTGGAAACACCATATATTTT
>TRBD1|TRBV7-2|.|17|TRBJ2-7
CASSLAPMGQGAYEQYF
TGTGCCAGCAGCTTAGCCCCGATGGGACAGGGGGCGTACGAGCAGTACTTC
>.|TRBV7-2|.|15|TRBJ2-3
CASSLGSSGADTQYF
TGTGCCAGCAGCTTAGGGTCATCAGGGGCAGATACGCAGTATTTT
>.|TRBV7-2|.|12|TRBJ1-1
CASSLGQYEAFF
TGTGCCAGCAGCTTAGGACAATATGAAGCTTTCTTT
>.|TRBV19|.|11|TRBJ2-2
CASSISRELFF
TGTGCCAGTAGTATAAGCCGGGAGCTGTTTTTT
>TRBD2|TRBV5-4|.|16|TRBJ2-1
CASSLAGGPFYNEQFF
TGTGCCAGCAGCTTGGCGGGAGGGCCTTTTTACAATGAGCAGTTCTTC
>TRBD1|TRBV2|.|17|TRBJ1-3
CASSWYGQGSGGNTIYF
TGTGCCAGCAGTTGGTACGGACAGGGGAGCGGTGGAAACACCATATATTTT
>.|TRBV6-5|few|13|TRBJ2-1
CASKRQFYNEQFF
TGTGCCAGCAAAAGACAATTCTACAATGAGCAGTTCTTC
>.|TRBV7-9|once|16|TRBJ1-3
CASSEQVAISGNTIYF
TGTGCCAGCAGTGAACAGGTCGCCATCTCTGGAAACACCATATATTTT
>.|TRBV6-5|.|15|TRBJ1-2
CASRADSPPNYGYTF
TGTGCCAGCAGAGCGGACAGTCCGCCTAACTATGGCTACACCTTC
>.|TRBV4-1|.|16|TRBJ2-5
CASSQVLTSRGETQYF
TGCGCCAGCAGCCAAGTCTTGACTAGTCGTGGGGAGACCCAGTACTTC
>.|TRBV6-2/TRBV6-3|.|12|TRBJ1-2
CASSAEYYGYTF
TGTGCCAGCAGTGCAGAATACTATGGCTACACCTTC
>.|TRBV29-1|.|14|TRBJ1-4
CSVGPAGAGEKLFF
TGCAGCGTTGGCCCTGCAGGGGCAGGGGAAAAACTGTTTTTT
>.|TRBV7-3|.|13|TRBJ1-6
CASSFRGGSPLHF
TGTGCCAGCAGCTTTCGGGGGGGATCACCCCTCCACTTT
>TRBD2|TRBV11-3|.|15|TRBJ2-1
CASSEGGLSYNEQFF
TGTGCCAGCAGCGAGGGAGGGCTCTCCTACAATGAGCAGTTCTTC
>.|TRBV6-5|.|12|TRBJ1-2
CASRGQNYGYTF
TGTGCCAGCAGGGGACAAAACTATGGCTACACCTTC
>TRBD2|TRBV20-1|.|15|TRBJ2-5
CSASGSGSTGETQYF
TGCAGTGCTAGTGGGAGCGGGAGCACGGGAGAGACCCAGTACTTC
>TRBD1|TRBV29-1|once|13|TRBJ2-5
CSVETGGEETQYF
TGCAGCGTTGAGACAGGGGGCGAAGAGACCCAGTACTTC
>.|TRBV9|.|13|TRBJ1-6
CASSVGRDSPLHF
TGTGCCAGCAGCGTAGGCAGGGATTCACCCCTCCACTTT
>TRBD1|TRBV24-1|.|18|TRBJ2-2
CATSDPIGQGRNTGELFF
TGTGCCACCAGTGATCCCATTGGACAGGGGCGGAACACCGGGGAGCTGTTTTTT
>TRBD1|TRBV7-7|.|16|TRBJ2-2
CASSQGDTRVTGELFF
TGTGCTAGCAGCCAGGGGGACACGAGGGTGACCGGGGAGCTGTTTTTT
>.|TRBV10-3|.|14|TRBJ1-6
CAISDEQEGLPLHF
TGTGCCATCAGTGACGAACAGGAGGGACTACCCCTCCACTTT
>TRBD2|TRBV7-8|.|17|TRBJ2-3
CASSDLGGSGRGDTQYF
TGTGCCAGCAGCGACCTCGGGGGTAGCGGGAGGGGAGATACGCAGTATTTT
>.|TRBV5-5|once|14|TRBJ2-1
CASSARGPDNEQFF
TGTGCCAGCAGCGCGCGGGGACCAGACAATGAGCAGTTCTTC
>TRBD1|TRBV13|.|15|TRBJ2-7
CASSLDRGRSYEQYF
TGTGCCAGCAGCTTAGACAGGGGCAGGAGCTACGAGCAGTACTTC
>.|TRBV28|.|15|TRBJ1-1
CASSLATAAPTEAFF
TGTGCCAGCAGTTTAGCGACGGCAGCGCCCACTGAAGCTTTCTTT
>.|TRBV25-1|.|16|TRBJ2-7
CASSESGGRPSYEQYF
TGTGCCAGCAGTGAATCGGGGGGCAGGCCCTCCTACGAGCAGTACTTC
>.|TRBV20-1|.|13|TRBJ2-7
CSASLGGNREQYF
TGCAGTGCAAGTCTGGGCGGGAACCGCGAGCAGTACTTC
>TRBD1|TRBV3-1/TRBV3-2|.|14|TRBJ2-5
CASSPTDREETQYF
TGTGCCAGCAGCCCAACCGACAGGGAAGAGACCCAGTACTTC
>.|TRBV10-3|.|14|TRBJ2-5
CAISESQGRETQYF
TGTGCCATCAGTGAGTCTCAGGGCCGGGAGACCCAGTACTTC
>TRBD1|TRBV19|.|14|TRBJ2-1
CASRWDSAYNEQFF
TGTGCCAGTAGGTGGGACAGTGCATACAATGAGCAGTTCTTC
>.|TRBV6-5|.|13|TRBJ2-5
CASSRGQQETQYF
TGTGCCAGCAGCCGCGGACAGCAGGAGACCCAGTACTTC
>TRBD1|TRBV27|.|15|TRBJ2-1
CASSLWGQGDNEQFF
TGTGCCAGCAGTTTATGGGGACAGGGGGACAATGAGCAGTTCTTC
>TRBD2|TRBV27|.|16|TRBJ2-3
CASSLGLVEGTDTQYF
TGTGCCAGCAGTCTAGGACTAGTCGAGGGCACAGATACGCAGTATTTT
>TRBD1|TRBV2|.|14|TRBJ1-1
CASIKDRGIPEAFF
TGTGCCAGCATCAAAGACAGGGGGATCCCTGAAGCTTTCTTT
>.|TRBV2|.|14|TRBJ2-7
CASSGGSLDYEQYF
TGTGCCAGCAGTGGGGGCTCGCTAGACTACGAGCAGTACTTC
>TRBD1|TRBV6-6|.|14|TRBJ1-2
CASSYLKTGVSYTF
TGTGCCAGCAGTTATTTAAAGACAGGGGTTTCCTACACCTTC
>.|TRBV5-1|.|13|TRBJ2-7
CASSLTGAYEQYF
TGCGCCAGCAGCTTGACCGGGGCCTACGAGCAGTACTTC
>TRBD1|TRBV28|.|13|TRBJ1-4
CASSAGQGEKLFF
TGTGCCAGCAGTGCCGGACAGGGCGAAAAACTGTTTTTT
>TRBD2|TRBV11-2|.|16|TRBJ2-5
CASSLRASGVQETQYF
TGTGCCAGCAGCTTACGGGCTAGCGGCGTGCAAGAGACCCAGTACTTC
>.|TRBV18|.|15|TRBJ2-1
CASSSSWTTSNEQFF
TGTGCCAGCTCATCGTCTTGGACTACCAGCAATGAGCAGTTCTTC
>.|TRBV27|few|20|TRBJ1-4
CASSLSYMQGTIQNNEKLFF
TGTGCCAGCAGTTTATCGTACATGCAGGGTACAATCCAGAATAATGAAAAACTGTTTTTT